The 26 T cell receptor beta chains in this list originate from one sample, sequenced in a study of cytomegalovirus exposure and HLA in healthy donors. It was with 60 Vbeta and 13 Jbeta primers that the PCR ran. Profiled with immunoSEQ multiplex PCR; TCRdb holds only in-frame clones, not every one. The table records approximately 190,000 clones, roughly four fifths of them present only once. Sequenced sample: PBMCs. These receptors all stem from a man aged 40-49 years in good health and CMV-seropositive.

CDR3 in amino acids: CASSTAGDRARYEQYF. CDR3 nucleotides: TGTGCCAGCAGTACCGCTGGGGACAGGGCGAGGTACGAGCAGTACTTC. The gene calls are TRBV27 and TRBJ2-5; 9 nucleotides match TRBD1. The J call could be wrong; TRBJ2-7 is a better fit for the DNA end. From germline, CDR1 is MNHEY and CDR2 SMNVEV (reference sequence). The CDR3 has 16 residues.

The chain has TRBV11-2 and TRBJ2-7; 8 nucleotides agree with TRBD2. The V and J ends lost 0 bases and 2 bases, in that order; junction bases with no gene match: 15. Per germline, CDR1 SGHAT and CDR2 FQNNGV. CDR3 length equals 19 residues. The CDR3 loop is CASSLDPHGGSGAPYEQYF. As DNA, the CDR3 is TGTGCCAGCAGCTTAGATCCCCACGGGGGTAGCGGGGCCCCCTACGAGCAGTACTTC. The full variable domain, its missing parts supplied by reference TRBV11-2 and TRBJ2-7, is EAGVAQSPRYKIIEKRQSVAFWCNPISGHATLYWYQQILGQGPKLLIQFQNNGVVDDSQLPKDRFSAERLKGVDSTLKIQPAKLEDSAVYLCASSLDPHGGSGAPYEQYFGPGTRLTVT.

V and J are TRBV4-3 and TRBJ2-5, with 13 bases aligning to TRBD2. Gene TRBJ2-7 matches the end of the DNA better, so the J call may be wrong. Germline V lookup: CDR1 LGHNA, CDR2 YSLEER. This CDR3 comprises 15 residues. The CDR3 sequence is CASSPGLAGVYEQYF. As DNA, the CDR3 is TGCGCCAGCAGCCCCGGACTAGCGGGAGTCTACGAGCAGTACTTC.

This sequence joins TRBV10-3 and TRBJ2-1, with 16 nucleotides matching TRBD2. V lost 6 bases to trimming and J lost 0 bases; unmatched junction nucleotides: 5. CDR1 is ENHRY, CDR2 SYGVKD, per germline. The CDR3 sequence is 18 residues long. This CDR3 reads CAISPGTSGRASYNEQFF. The CDR3 DNA is TGTGCCATCAGCCCTGGGACTAGCGGGAGGGCCTCCTACAATGAGCAGTTCTTC.

This chain links TRBV9 with TRBJ1-6; perhaps TRBD1 as D (5 bases). V was cut by 1 base and J by 8 bases, with 19 bases left in between. The CDR3 is 17 residues long. CDR1 is SGDLS and CDR2 is YYNGEE in the germline V gene. The CDR3 DNA reads TGTGCCAGCAGCGTAAGGGGCCTCAGGGAGGGTGATTCACCCCTCCACTTT. The encoded protein is CASSVRGLREGDSPLHF.

This chain uses TRBV11-2 with TRBJ1-2; no firm D call. Germline V CDR1 and CDR2: SGHAT, FQNNGV. Trimming stripped 6 bases from V and 4 bases from J, with 9 bases between. The CDR3 runs 12 residues. CDR3 DNA: TGTGCCAGCAGTTCCGCAGGCTATGGCTACACCTTC. It is translated as CASSSAGYGYTF.

The chain recombines TRBV18 with TRBJ2-7; possibly TRBD1 for D (6 bases). Germline assignment: CDR1 KGHSH and CDR2 LQKENI. The V end was cut by 3 bases, the J end by 5 bases, with 14 bases between. This CDR3 region has 14 residues. CDR3 coding DNA: TGTGCCAGCTCACCCGAACAGGGAGTCCACGAGCAGTACTTC. Translated, it gives CASSPEQGVHEQYF. The whole variable domain, remainder taken from reference TRBV18 and TRBJ2-7, is NAGVMQNPRHLVRRRGQEARLRCSPMKGHSHVYWYRQLPEEGLKFMVYLQKENIIDESGMPKERFSAEFPKEGPSILRIQQVVRGDSAAYFCASSPEQGVHEQYFGPGTRLTVT.

V and J are TRBV6-5 and TRBJ1-2; TRBD1 aligns across 8 bases. V gave up 5 bases and J gave up 8 bases; unmatched junction bases: 7. The CDR3 loop spans 13 amino acids. Germline values: CDR1 MNHEY, CDR2 SVGAGI. CDR3 nucleotide sequence: TGTGCCAGCAGTGAAGACAGGGGTTGGGGCTACACCTTC. Protein: CASSEDRGWGYTF.

J is TRBJ2-3 and V is TRBV5-8; no definite D call. Looked up from germline, CDR1 is SGHTS and CDR2 is YDEGEE. This CDR3 has 12 residues. Trimming removed 4 bases from V and 5 bases from J, with 8 bases in between. CDR3 in DNA: TGTGCCAGCAGCCCCCGCAGAGATACGCAGTATTTT. The encoded protein is CASSPRRDTQYF. Full variable domain (rest looked up from reference TRBV5-8 and TRBJ2-3): EAGVTQSPTHLIKTRGQQATLRCSPISGHTSVYWYQQALGLGLQFLLWYDEGEERNRGNFPPRFSGRQFPNYSSELNVNALELEDSALYLCASSPRRDTQYFGPGTRLTVL.

The chain employs TRBV18 and TRBJ2-2, with a possible D match to TRBD2 (5 bases). Germline CDR1 is KGHSH and CDR2 is LQKENI. There are 14 residues in the CDR3. The ends were cut back, 3 bases at V and 6 bases at J, with 11 bases in the middle. The CDR3 DNA reads TGTGCCAGCTCACCGGGTCGAGGGCCCGGGGAGCTGTTTTTT. Translating it yields CASSPGRGPGELFF.

The chain recombines TRBV9 with TRBJ2-3, with D possibly matching TRBD1 (5 bases). Trimming took 4 bases from V and 2 from J, leaving 14 bases between them. The germline CDR1 and CDR2 sequences are SGDLS and YYNGEE. There are 15 residues in the CDR3. In DNA form, the CDR3 reads TGTGCCAGCAGCTCAGGGCTCCTCTCCACAGATACGCAGTATTTT. As protein: CASSSGLLSTDTQYF.

The rearrangement uses TRBV13 and TRBJ2-3; 8 positions match TRBD2. V was clipped by 3 bases and J by 0 bases; unmatched bases: 2. The CDR3 covers 15 residues. Germline CDR1 PRHDT, CDR2 FYEKMQ (reference sequence). The CDR3 sequence: CASSFRLASTDTQYF. The CDR3 coding sequence is TGTGCCAGCAGCTTTCGACTAGCGAGCACAGATACGCAGTATTTT.

Details on this clone: The same CDR3 also results from other DNA sequences found in this sample. V usage is TRBV7-9 and J usage is TRBJ1-4, with 7 nucleotides matching TRBD1. With V trimmed by 5 bases and J by 5 bases, 2 bases remained unmatched. Germline lookup yields CDR1 SEHNR and CDR2 FQNEAQ (reference sequence). This CDR3 is built from 13 residues. The CDR3 region is CASSPTGNEKLFF. CDR3 in DNA: TGTGCCAGCAGCCCGACAGGGAATGAAAAACTGTTTTTT. The variable domain in full, with the rest retrieved from reference TRBV7-9 and TRBJ1-4, is DTGVSQNPRHKITKRGQNVTFRCDPISEHNRLYWYRQTLGQGPEFLTYFQNEAQLEKSRLLSDRFSAERPKGSFSTLEIQRTEQGDSAMYLCASSPTGNEKLFFGSGTQLSVL.

CDR3 sequence: CASSPPPGGVRPQHF. CDR3 DNA: TGTGCCAGCTCACCACCGCCAGGCGGGGTAAGGCCCCAGCATTTT. This chain links TRBV18 with TRBJ1-5; D unresolved. The V and J ends lost 0 bases and 9 bases respectively, with 15 bases between them. CDR1 and CDR2 (germline): KGHSH, LQKENI. The CDR3 sequence is 15 residues long.

This clone showed up just a few times. V is TRBV7-2 and J is TRBJ2-7, with 10 positions matching TRBD2. This CDR3 is 15 amino acids long. V trimming: 3 bases; J trimming: 7 bases; junction bases outside the gene matches: 9. The germline CDR1 and CDR2 sequences are SGHTA and FQGNSA. The CDR3 is CASSFSASGSLEQYF. In nucleotides, the CDR3 is TGTGCCAGCAGCTTTTCGGCTAGCGGGAGTTTGGAGCAGTACTTC.

CDR3 bases: TGCGCCAGCAGTGAGTCCGGGGAGCACCACGAGCAGTACTTC. It specifies CASSESGEHHEQYF. This sequence joins TRBV10-1 and TRBJ2-7; D is possibly TRBD2 (5 bases). The CDR3 is made up of 14 amino acids. The V and J ends lost 0 bases and 5 bases respectively, with 11 bases between them. CDR1 and CDR2 (germline): WNHNN, SYGVQD (reference sequence).

This chain links TRBV29-1 with TRBJ1-1, with 9 bases fitting TRBD1. The CDR3 totals 12 residues. Unmatched junction bases numbered 5, after V lost 6 bases and J lost 6 bases. Germline CDR1 SQVTM, CDR2 ANQGSEA. The CDR3 DNA is TGCAGCGTGGAGACAGGGGGAGCTGAAGCTTTCTTT. Protein product: CSVETGGAEAFF.

The rearrangement uses TRBV9 and TRBJ2-1; D is uncertain. Trimming stripped 2 bases from V and 0 bases from J, with 9 bases between. There are 15 residues in the CDR3. Germline V gives CDR1 SGDLS, CDR2 YYNGEE. CDR3: CASSVSETSYNEQFF. The CDR3 DNA sequence: TGTGCCAGCAGCGTGAGCGAAACCTCCTACAATGAGCAGTTCTTC.

The V gene is TRBV2, the J gene TRBJ1-5; D possibly corresponds to TRBD1 (6 bases). This CDR3 has 15 amino acids. Trimming took 6 bases from V and 0 from J, leaving 12 bases between them. From germline, CDR1 is SNHLY and CDR2 FYNNEI. CDR3: CASSETGNSNQPQHF. The CDR3 DNA is TGTGCCAGCAGCGAAACAGGGAATAGCAATCAGCCCCAGCATTTT.

The chain carries TRBV6-1 and TRBJ2-7; 8 bases line up with TRBD1. Germline loops: CDR1 MNHNS, CDR2 SASEGT. The CDR3 is 12 amino acids. After removal of 11 bases from V and 3 bases from J, the junction contained 6 bases not matched to a gene. CDR3 region: CASTGELYEQYF. CDR3 DNA: TGTGCCTCGACAGGGGAACTCTACGAGCAGTACTTC.

In its sample, this clone was seen a few times. The chain couples TRBV6-1 to TRBJ2-7; possible D gene TRBD2, 5 bases. V was cut by 4 bases and J by 4 bases, with 17 bases left in between. The CDR3 is 15 residues long. The germline V gene has CDR1 MNHNS and CDR2 SASEGT. The CDR3 loop is CASSVRETEPYEQYF. The CDR3 nucleotides read TGTGCCAGCAGTGTAAGGGAGACGGAGCCATACGAGCAGTACTTC.

The CDR3 is CASRRLAGGKDEQFF. DNA for the CDR3: TGTGCCAGCAGACGACTAGCGGGGGGCAAGGATGAGCAGTTCTTC. This chain connects TRBV6-1 to TRBJ2-1; TRBD2 matches 13 bases. V shed 6 bases and J 8 bases; nucleotides not matched to a gene: 7. Germline CDR1 MNHNS, CDR2 SASEGT. CDR3 size: 15 residues.

This chain connects TRBV29-1 to TRBJ1-2; 8 bases line up with TRBD1. CDR3 size: 17 residues. Germline assignment: CDR1 SQVTM and CDR2 ANQGSEA. The V and J ends lost 1 base and 5 bases, in that order; junction bases with no gene match: 15. CDR3 DNA: TGCAGCGTTGAAGCTCCAGAAAAAGGGACAGGCTCTTATGGCTACACCTTC. Its translation: CSVEAPEKGTGSYGYTF. Variable domain in full (rest from reference TRBV29-1 and TRBJ1-2): SAVISQKPSRDICQRGTSLTIQCQVDSQVTMMFWYRQQPGQSLTLIATANQGSEATYESGFVIDKFPISRPNLTFSTLTVSNMSPEDSSIYLCSVEAPEKGTGSYGYTFGSGTRLTVV.

The rearrangement links TRBV19 to TRBJ1-1; D call uncertain. The CDR3 sequence is 14 residues long. With 5 bases removed from V and 1 base from J, the gap between germline ends came to 11 bases. From germline, CDR1 is LNHDA and CDR2 SQIVND (reference sequence). CDR3 region: CASSPRERNTEAFF. CDR3 nucleotides: TGTGCCAGTAGTCCCCGAGAGAGGAACACTGAAGCTTTCTTT.

This sequence joins TRBV11-1 and TRBJ2-1, with D unclear. The germline V gene encodes CDR1 SGHAT and CDR2 FQDESV (reference sequence). V lost 5 bases and J lost 0, with 11 bases in between. CDR3 length: 15 residues. The CDR3 is CASSLTHSSYNEQFF. The CDR3 bases are TGTGCCAGCAGCCTTACTCATTCCTCCTACAATGAGCAGTTCTTC.

About this clone: In the same sample, other DNA sequences code for this CDR3. The CDR3 nucleotides read TGTGCCAGCAGCTTAAGGGGACAGGGGACCTACAATGAGCAGTTCTTC. Residues: CASSLRGQGTYNEQFF. V usage is TRBV7-2 and J usage is TRBJ2-1, with 10 bases lining up with TRBD1. Germline trimming cut 2 bases from V and 2 bases from J; bases unmatched to any gene: 3. Germline V gene sequence: CDR1 SGHTA, CDR2 FQGNSA. This CDR3 has 16 amino acids. Full variable domain (outside the CDR3, taken from reference TRBV7-2 and TRBJ2-1): GAGVSQSPSNKVTEKGKDVELRCDPISGHTALYWYRQSLGQGLEFLIYFQGNSAPDKSGLPSDRFSAERTGGSVSTLTIQRTQQEDSAVYLCASSLRGQGTYNEQFFGPGTRLTVL.